A single sample is the source of the 20 T cell receptor beta chains below, sequenced in a study of beta chain features in type 1 diabetes (dated by TCRdb to the late 2010s). On the study overall, not on this receptor specifically: In all four CD4+ subsets, TCRB CDR3 length was moderately but significantly shorter in type 1 diabetes patients.

The receptor library was made with the immunoSEQ multiplex PCR assay. The High Capacity cDNA Reverse Transcription Kit was used to reverse transcribe all of the isolated RNA, meaning that expressed TCRB transcripts were what got sequenced. TCRdb carries this immuneACCESS record with in-frame sequences only. Its versions omit some clonotypes, under half of them owing to an unresolved V gene in the studies checked, with the rest unexplained. This sample has over 650,000 clones in its table, and about 14% of those were observed once. The ten largest clones take up nearly 0.04% of the sample. No antigen is known for these receptors. Sequences were obtained from naive CD4+ T cells from blood. The meaning of the sample's cell subset or site label: true naive CD4+ T cells. The receptors originated from a man aged 18 to 30 with type 1 diabetes.

The chain employs TRBV30 and TRBJ1-2; D not resolved. V lost 4 bases, J lost 2 bases, and 8 bases lay in between. From germline, CDR1 is GTSNPN and CDR2 SVGIG (reference sequence). The CDR3 extends over 12 amino acids. The CDR3 here is CAWIGRNYGYTF. As DNA, the CDR3 is TGTGCCTGGATCGGGAGGAACTATGGCTACACCTTC.

This CDR3 is CASSPPFSGGVNEQFF. CDR3 bases: TGTGCCAGCTCACCACCGTTTAGCGGGGGTGTCAATGAGCAGTTCTTC. The chain recombines TRBV18 with TRBJ2-1; TRBD2 matches 9 bases. Trimming at V came to 0 bases and at J to 6 bases, leaving 6 bases not matched to a gene. Per the germline V gene, CDR1 is KGHSH and CDR2 is LQKENI. The length of the CDR3 is 16 residues.

The rearrangement joins TRBV5-7 to TRBJ2-1; D uncertain. TRBV5-7 counts as an open reading frame of uncertain function. The V gene lost 4 bases and the J gene lost 2 bases, with 19 bases spanning the gap. The CDR3 has 17 amino acids. The CDR3 spells CASSINAAGPPYNEQFF. CDR3 in DNA: TGTGCCAGCAGCATTAACGCTGCCGGACCGCCCTACAATGAGCAGTTCTTC.

The genes are TRBV18 and TRBJ2-7; TRBD1 matches 7 bases. This CDR3 has 15 residues. CDR1 is KGHSH, CDR2 LQKENI, per germline. The ends lost 3 bases at V and 2 bases at J; junction bases unmatched: 7. This CDR3 reads CASSPILGGPYEQYF. The CDR3 DNA is TGTGCCAGCTCACCGATATTAGGGGGCCCCTACGAGCAGTACTTC.

In this sample, this clone turned up a few times. The chain couples TRBV30 to TRBJ1-1, with D maybe TRBD1 (5 bases). This CDR3 comprises 12 residues. CDR1 and CDR2 (germline): GTSNPN, SVGIG (reference sequence). V was trimmed by 5 bases and J by 4 bases, leaving 11 bases between them. CDR3 protein: CAWCRVSTEAFF. CDR3 coding DNA: TGTGCCTGGTGCAGGGTATCCACTGAAGCTTTCTTT.

The gene calls are TRBV9 and TRBJ2-1; D unclear. In germline, CDR1 is SGDLS, CDR2 YYNGEE. V was shortened by 4 bases and J by 2 bases, with 16 bases between the two germline ends. The CDR3 contains 16 residues. CDR3: CASSPLGRIPYNEQFF. CDR3 DNA sequence: TGTGCCAGCAGCCCCCTGGGTAGGATCCCCTACAATGAGCAGTTCTTC.

The chain recombines TRBV18 with TRBJ2-5, with D unclear. Germline V gene sequence: CDR1 KGHSH, CDR2 LQKENI. V was pared by 2 bases and J by 5 bases, with 12 bases between. The CDR3 has 14 residues. CDR3 coding DNA: TGTGCCAGCTCACCAATGGCGGCAGTCGAGACCCAGTACTTC. Translation gives CASSPMAAVETQYF.

With respect to this clone: At the DNA level, this CDR3 is encoded by other sequences in the same sample as well. The chain carries TRBV30 and TRBJ1-5; D is perhaps TRBD1 (5 bases). The CDR3 is 13 residues long. V lost 0 bases to trimming and J lost 5 bases, with 8 bases between them. Germline-derived CDR1 and CDR2 are GTSNPN and SVGIG (reference sequence). CDR3 sequence: CAWSVSGDQPQHF. The CDR3 nucleotides read TGTGCCTGGAGTGTCTCGGGGGATCAGCCCCAGCATTTT.

This clone was detected only a few times. The DNA of the CDR3 is TGTGCCAGCAGCTTGGTTAGCGGGAGATGGTACGAGCAGTACTTC. Protein product: CASSLVSGRWYEQYF. This chain joins TRBV7-9 and TRBJ2-7, with 9 bases lining up with TRBD2. CDR3 length: 15 residues. The junction had 7 bases not matched to a gene; V was cut back by 3 bases and J by 4 bases. The germline V gene encodes CDR1 SEHNR and CDR2 FQNEAQ (reference sequence).

V is TRBV30 and J is TRBJ2-7; 11 bases match TRBD2. Germline V CDR1 and CDR2: GTSNPN, SVGIG (reference sequence). V was pared by 8 bases and J by 7 bases, with 10 bases of the junction left unmatched. This CDR3 is 13 amino acids long. The CDR3 here is CAGTLAGGWEQYF. The DNA of the CDR3 is TGTGCCGGTACTCTAGCGGGAGGCTGGGAGCAGTACTTC.

The chain has TRBV7-9 and TRBJ1-2; TRBD1 aligns across 8 bases. The V segment lost 1 base and the J segment 4 bases; nucleotides outside the gene matches: 11. Germline values: CDR1 SEHNR, CDR2 FQNEAQ (reference sequence). The CDR3 has 17 amino acids. CDR3 residues: CASSLELSTGAGYGYTF. In nucleotides, the CDR3 is TGTGCCAGCAGCTTAGAACTTTCGACAGGGGCGGGCTATGGCTACACCTTC.

This clone appeared a few times. The V gene is TRBV4-2, the J gene TRBJ2-2; 9 bases match TRBD1. Germline CDR1 and CDR2: LGHNA and YNFKEQ. J was trimmed by 6 bases and V by 3 bases; bases with no gene match: 8. The CDR3 spans 16 residues. CDR3 coding DNA: TGTGCCAGCAGCCATCCCGGGACAGGGCTGGCCGGGGAGCTGTTTTTT. Translation: CASSHPGTGLAGELFF.

CDR3 amino acids: CASSRDLLYEQYF. The CDR3 nucleotides are TGTGCCAGCAGCCGGGACTTACTCTACGAGCAGTACTTC. The chain carries TRBV27 and TRBJ2-7; D possibly corresponds to TRBD2 (6 bases). The CDR3 contains 13 residues. Germline-derived CDR1 and CDR2 are MNHEY and SMNVEV (reference sequence). Trimming left V 6 bases short and J 3 bases short, with 12 bases between.

V gene TRBV6-1 combines with J gene TRBJ2-1; 7 bases are shared with TRBD2. Germline V gene data show CDR1 as MNHNS and CDR2 as SASEGT. V dropped 1 base and J dropped 4; count of bases not matched to a gene: 10. This CDR3 is 17 amino acids long. In DNA form, the CDR3 reads TGTGCCAGCAGTGAAGAGGGCGGGAGTTTTATTTACAATGAGCAGTTCTTC. This sequence encodes CASSEEGGSFIYNEQFF.

This clone turned up a few times. The chain combines TRBV9 with TRBJ2-7; TRBD1 is a possible D gene (6 bases). This CDR3 spans 15 amino acids. Per the germline V gene, CDR1 is SGDLS and CDR2 is YYNGEE. V was shortened by 3 bases and J by 3 bases, with 16 bases between the two germline ends. This CDR3 is CASSAGTTQVYEQYF. In DNA, the CDR3 is TGTGCCAGCAGCGCCGGGACAACGCAAGTCTACGAGCAGTACTTC.

The chain recombines TRBV6-5 with TRBJ1-6; TRBD1 might be the D (5 bases). Germline V gene sequence: CDR1 MNHEY, CDR2 SVGAGI. This CDR3 is built from 14 residues. Trimming removed 7 bases at V and 10 bases at J, with 17 bases between. CDR3: CASTPRGRGSPLHF. CDR3 DNA sequence: TGTGCCAGCACTCCGAGGGGTAGGGGATCACCCCTCCACTTT.

A few counts support this clone. The rearrangement joins TRBV30 to TRBJ1-4; maybe TRBD1 (5 bases). Germline CDR1 reads GTSNPN; CDR2 reads SVGIG (reference sequence). The germline V and J ends were trimmed by 1 base and 7 bases, with 16 bases remaining between them. CDR3 size: 15 residues. CDR3 in amino acids: CAWSAQGRLSEKLFF. The CDR3 DNA reads TGTGCCTGGAGTGCCCAGGGACGACTGAGTGAAAAACTGTTTTTT.

The chain has TRBV30 and TRBJ1-6, with 7 bases aligning to TRBD1. The V and J ends lost 0 bases and 10 bases, in that order; junction bases with no gene match: 6. The germline gives CDR1 GTSNPN, CDR2 SVGIG (reference sequence). This CDR3 has 14 residues. CDR3 sequence reads: CAWSVRDRESPLHF. The DNA for the CDR3 is TGTGCCTGGAGTGTAAGGGACAGAGAATCACCCCTCCACTTT.

This clone has only a few counts. The chain is built from TRBV18 and TRBJ2-3, with a weak D call TRBD2 (5 bases). The CDR3 is made up of 14 amino acids. V was clipped by 1 base and J by 4 bases, with 9 bases between them. Germline values: CDR1 KGHSH, CDR2 LQKENI. CDR3 residues: CASSPREWADTQYF. Here the CDR3 DNA reads TGTGCCAGCTCACCACGGGAGTGGGCAGATACGCAGTATTTT.

The chain has TRBV4-1 and TRBJ1-2; 7 positions agree with TRBD1. Trimming cost V 0 bases and J 7 bases; bases outside gene matches: 5. Germline V CDR1 and CDR2: MGHRA, YSYEKL. The CDR3 runs to 14 residues. The CDR3 here is CASSQDWRGPGYTF. The CDR3 DNA reads as TGCGCCAGCAGCCAAGATTGGAGGGGGCCTGGCTACACCTTC.